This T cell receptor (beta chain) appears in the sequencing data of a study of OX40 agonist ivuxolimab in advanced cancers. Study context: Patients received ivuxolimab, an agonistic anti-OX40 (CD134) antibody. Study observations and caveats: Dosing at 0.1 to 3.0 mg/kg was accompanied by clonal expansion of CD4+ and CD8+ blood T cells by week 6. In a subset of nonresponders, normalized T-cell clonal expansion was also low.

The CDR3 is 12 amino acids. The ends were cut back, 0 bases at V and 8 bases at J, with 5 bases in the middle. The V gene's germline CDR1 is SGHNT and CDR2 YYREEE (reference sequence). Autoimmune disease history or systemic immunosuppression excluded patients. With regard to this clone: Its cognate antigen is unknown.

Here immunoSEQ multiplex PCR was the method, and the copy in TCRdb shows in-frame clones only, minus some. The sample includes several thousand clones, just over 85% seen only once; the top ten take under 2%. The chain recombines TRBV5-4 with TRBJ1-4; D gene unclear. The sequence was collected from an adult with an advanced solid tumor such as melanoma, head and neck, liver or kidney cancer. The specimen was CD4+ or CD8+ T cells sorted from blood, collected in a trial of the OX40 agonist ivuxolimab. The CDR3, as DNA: TGTGCCAGCAGCTTGGGACGAGAAAAACTGTTTTTT. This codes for CASSLGREKLFF.